The next 20 T cell receptor beta chains were all read from a single sample in a study of CXCR3-negative and CXCR3-positive naive CD8 T cells. 5' RACE with UMI labels generated the TRB cDNA libraries. With the 5' RACE reads reprocessed, TCRdb shows one record per CDR3 protein and no DNA. This sample's table reports about 120,000 distinct CDR3 sequences. The sequenced material came from naive CXCR3- CD8+ T cells from blood. Subset meaning: CD45RO-CCR7+CD27+CD95- naive CD8+ T cells lacking CXCR3 (TNR3-). The receptors here all came from a human donor in good health. Some clones in this sample may be carry-over from other donors' samples.

This rearrangement joins TRBV5-6 to TRBJ2-1. Germline values: CDR1 SGHDT, CDR2 YYEEEE. The CDR3 loop spans 13 amino acids. The CDR3 loop is CASSSSYVNEQFF.

This chain uses TRBV12-3 or TRBV12-4 with TRBJ2-5; lacking DNA, the TRBD1 call made by TCRdb goes unchecked. The CDR3 contains 15 residues. CDR3 protein: CASSPWDDAQETQYF.

This chain links TRBV29-1 with TRBJ1-1; no DNA is available, so the TRBD1 call from TCRdb remains unchecked. This CDR3 region has 13 residues. Germline CDR1 and CDR2: SQVTM and ANQGSEA. The CDR3 loop is CSLHDRTNTEAFF.

The gene calls are TRBV21-1 and TRBJ2-3; TCRdb proposes TRBD2, but this gene call is untestable without DNA. TRBV21-1 is a known pseudogene. This CDR3 contains 16 residues. The CDR3 sequence is CASSTPGLAGTDTQYF.

The chain recombines TRBV9 with TRBJ2-1; TCRdb selects TRBD2, and the lack of DNA leaves this call unchecked. The germline V gene has CDR1 SGDLS and CDR2 YYNGEE. This CDR3 contains 14 residues. The CDR3 loop reads CASSVVARQNEQFF.

The V call is TRBV12-3 or TRBV12-4, the J call TRBJ2-2; as DNA is missing, the TRBD1 call by TCRdb cannot be tested. The CDR3 loop spans 13 amino acids. CDR3 loop: CASWGARTGELFF.

CDR3 protein: CASSPVLVQLDTGELFF. The genes are TRBV23-1 and TRBJ2-2; TCRdb indicates TRBD1, and absent DNA this call remains unverified. TRBV23-1 is an ORF, with its function uncertain. This CDR3 is 17 amino acids long.

The chain recombines TRBV12-3 or TRBV12-4 with TRBJ2-1. CDR3 length: 12 residues. The CDR3 region is CASSLTSNEQFF.

The CDR3 region is CASSQRGGANYGYTF. The chain employs TRBV4-3 and TRBJ1-2. The length of the CDR3 is 15 residues. CDR1 and CDR2 (germline): LGHNA, YSLEER.

The chain links TRBV19 to TRBJ1-1; checking the TCRdb D call of TRBD1 is not possible without DNA. CDR3 length equals 16 residues. Germline CDR1 reads LNHDA; CDR2 reads SQIVND (reference sequence). CDR3: CASSLSPGTVFTEAFF.

The chain combines TRBV7-9 with TRBJ2-7; the D gene TCRdb calls, TRBD1, cannot be checked with no DNA. Germline V gives CDR1 SEHNR, CDR2 FQNEAQ (reference sequence). This CDR3 has 16 residues. CDR3 sequence: CASSRPDNSGSYEQYF.

This chain uses TRBV28 with TRBJ2-3; TCRdb gives TRBD2 as the D gene, but with no DNA this cannot be confirmed. The CDR3 consists of 19 residues. The germline CDR1 and CDR2 sequences are MDHEN and SYDVKM. CDR3 residues: CASSLTSHWQPRGTDTQYF.

V usage is TRBV3-1 and J usage is TRBJ2-3; TCRdb's D gene call, TRBD2, goes unchecked for lack of DNA. CDR3 size: 19 residues. Germline CDR1 reads LGHDT; CDR2 reads YNNKEL (reference sequence). This CDR3 reads CASSQESPGGAPRTDTQYF.

The J gene is TRBJ2-1, the V gene TRBV5-1; without DNA, the TCRdb call of TRBD2 cannot be checked. The CDR3 has 16 amino acids. Germline CDR1 SGHRS, CDR2 YFSETQ. CDR3 sequence: CASSSTRLAGSNEQFF.

The chain carries TRBV29-1 and TRBJ1-2; the D call of TRBD1 rests on TCRdb alone, since no DNA is present to check it. CDR1 SQVTM and CDR2 ANQGSEA come from the germline V gene. This CDR3 has 12 residues. The CDR3 sequence: CSVVQAPYGYTF. The full variable domain, with the rest looked up from reference TRBV29-1 and TRBJ1-2, is SAVISQKPSRDICQRGTSLTIQCQVDSQVTMMFWYRQQPGQSLTLIATANQGSEATYESGFVIDKFPISRPNLTFSTLTVSNMSPEDSSIYLCSVVQAPYGYTFGSGTRLTVV.

V is TRBV29-1 and J is TRBJ2-7. The CDR3 has 13 amino acids. The germline V gene encodes CDR1 SQVTM and CDR2 ANQGSEA. The CDR3 spells CSVRPSSTYEQYF.

This chain links TRBV5-1 with TRBJ2-1; there is no DNA to check the TCRdb D call of TRBD2. Germline CDR1 SGHRS, CDR2 YFSETQ. The CDR3 has 16 amino acids. CDR3 loop: CASSFPGLAGYNEQFF.

The chain uses TRBV2 and TRBJ2-5; TCRdb lists TRBD1, though no DNA is available to test this call. The CDR3 consists of 15 residues. CDR1 SNHLY and CDR2 FYNNEI come from the germline V gene. CDR3 amino acids: CASREVGDRAETQYF.

The rearrangement uses TRBV11-1 and TRBJ2-5; TCRdb calls TRBD2, which cannot be checked without DNA. The CDR3 sequence is 15 residues long. Germline values: CDR1 SGHAT, CDR2 FQDESV (reference sequence). The CDR3 spells CASRMRGGPQETQYF.

This chain connects TRBV11-3 to TRBJ1-1; TCRdb's D call of TRBD1 is untestable without DNA. Germline V gene sequence: CDR1 SGHNT, CDR2 YENEEA. The CDR3 extends over 16 amino acids. The CDR3 spells CASSLGTGQGNTEAFF.